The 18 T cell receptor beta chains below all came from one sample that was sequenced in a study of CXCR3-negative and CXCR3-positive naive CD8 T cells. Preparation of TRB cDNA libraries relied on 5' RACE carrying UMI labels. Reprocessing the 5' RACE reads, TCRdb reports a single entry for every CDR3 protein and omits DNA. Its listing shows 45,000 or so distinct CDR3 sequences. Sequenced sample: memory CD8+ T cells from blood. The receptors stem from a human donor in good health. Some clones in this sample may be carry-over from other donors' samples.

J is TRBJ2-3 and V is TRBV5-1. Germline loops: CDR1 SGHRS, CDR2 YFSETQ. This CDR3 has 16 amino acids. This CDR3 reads CASSLGASPYTDTQYF.

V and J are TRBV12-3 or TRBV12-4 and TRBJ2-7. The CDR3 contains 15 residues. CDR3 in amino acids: CASSYGRNRAYEQYF.

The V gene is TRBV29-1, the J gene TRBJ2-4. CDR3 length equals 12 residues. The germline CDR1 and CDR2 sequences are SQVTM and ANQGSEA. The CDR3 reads CSVVLAKNIQYF.

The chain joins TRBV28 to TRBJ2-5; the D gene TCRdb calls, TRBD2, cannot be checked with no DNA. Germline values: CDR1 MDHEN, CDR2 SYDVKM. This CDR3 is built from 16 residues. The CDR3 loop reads CASRTKAGGYQETQYF.

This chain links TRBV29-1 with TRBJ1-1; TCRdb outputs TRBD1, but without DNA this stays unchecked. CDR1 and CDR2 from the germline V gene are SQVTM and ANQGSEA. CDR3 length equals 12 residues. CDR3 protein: CSARTGAGEAFF.

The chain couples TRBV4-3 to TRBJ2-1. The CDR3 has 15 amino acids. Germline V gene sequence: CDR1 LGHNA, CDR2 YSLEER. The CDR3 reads CASSQDLTSANEQFF.

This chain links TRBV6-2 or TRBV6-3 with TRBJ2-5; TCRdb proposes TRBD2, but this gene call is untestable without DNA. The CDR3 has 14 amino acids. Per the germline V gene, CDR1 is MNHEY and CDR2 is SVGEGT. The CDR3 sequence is CASSEGTDQETQYF.

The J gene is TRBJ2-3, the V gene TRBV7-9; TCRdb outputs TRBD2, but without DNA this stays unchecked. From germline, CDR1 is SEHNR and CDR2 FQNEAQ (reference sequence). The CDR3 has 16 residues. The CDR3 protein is CASSPLAGANTDTQYF.

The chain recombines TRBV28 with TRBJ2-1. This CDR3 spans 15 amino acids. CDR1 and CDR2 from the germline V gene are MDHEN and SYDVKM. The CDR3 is CASGLYEPSYNEQFF.

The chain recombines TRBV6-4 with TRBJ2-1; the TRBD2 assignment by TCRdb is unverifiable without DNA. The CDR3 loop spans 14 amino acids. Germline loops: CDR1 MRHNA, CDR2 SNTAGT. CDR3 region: CASRPEGSAEAQFF.

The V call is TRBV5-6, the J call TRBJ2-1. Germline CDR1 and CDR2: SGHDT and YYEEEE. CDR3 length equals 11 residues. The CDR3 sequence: CASSESVEQFF.

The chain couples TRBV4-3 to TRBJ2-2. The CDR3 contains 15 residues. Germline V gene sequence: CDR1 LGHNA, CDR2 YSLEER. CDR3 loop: CASSPRGLNTGELFF.

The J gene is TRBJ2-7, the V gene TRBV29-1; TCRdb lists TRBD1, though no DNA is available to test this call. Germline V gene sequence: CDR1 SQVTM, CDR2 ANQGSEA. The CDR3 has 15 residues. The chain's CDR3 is CSGINRDSVAYEQYF.

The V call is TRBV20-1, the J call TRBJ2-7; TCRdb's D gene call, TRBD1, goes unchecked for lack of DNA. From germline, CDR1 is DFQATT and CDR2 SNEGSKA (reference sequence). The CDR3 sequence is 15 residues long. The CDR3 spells CSTSLLAGGPYEQYF.

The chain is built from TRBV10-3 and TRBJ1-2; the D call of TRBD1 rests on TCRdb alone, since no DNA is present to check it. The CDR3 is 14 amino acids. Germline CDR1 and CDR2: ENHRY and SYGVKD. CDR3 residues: CAISESKGHYGYTF.

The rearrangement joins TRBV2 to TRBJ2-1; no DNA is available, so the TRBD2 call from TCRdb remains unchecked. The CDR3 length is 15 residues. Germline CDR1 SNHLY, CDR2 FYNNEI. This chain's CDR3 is CASKSGTSGYNEQFF.

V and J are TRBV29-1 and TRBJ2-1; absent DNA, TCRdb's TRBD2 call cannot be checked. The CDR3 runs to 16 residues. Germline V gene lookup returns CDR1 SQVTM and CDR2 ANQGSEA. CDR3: CSVEAPGLAVYNEQFF.

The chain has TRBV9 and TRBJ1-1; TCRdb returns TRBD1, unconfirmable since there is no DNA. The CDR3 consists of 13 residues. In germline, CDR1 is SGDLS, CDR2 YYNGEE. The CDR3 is CASKQGPGTEAFF.